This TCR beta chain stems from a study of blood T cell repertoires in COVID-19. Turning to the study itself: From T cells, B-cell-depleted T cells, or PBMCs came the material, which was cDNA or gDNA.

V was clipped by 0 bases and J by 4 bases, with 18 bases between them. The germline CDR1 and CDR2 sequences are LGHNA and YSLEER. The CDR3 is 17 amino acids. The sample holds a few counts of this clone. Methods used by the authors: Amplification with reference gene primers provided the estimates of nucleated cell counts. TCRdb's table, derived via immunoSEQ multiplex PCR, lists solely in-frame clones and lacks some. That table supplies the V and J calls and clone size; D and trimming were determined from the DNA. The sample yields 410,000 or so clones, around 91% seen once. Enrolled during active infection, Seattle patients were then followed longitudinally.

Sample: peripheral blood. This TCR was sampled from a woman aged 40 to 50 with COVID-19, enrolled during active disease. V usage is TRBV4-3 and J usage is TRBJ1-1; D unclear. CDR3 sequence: CASSQDHWGVKGTEAFF. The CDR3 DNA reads TGCGCCAGCAGCCAAGATCATTGGGGAGTGAAGGGCACTGAAGCTTTCTTT.